These T cell receptor beta chains were read from a single sample in a study of OX40 agonist ivuxolimab in advanced cancers. Libraries were prepared by immunoSEQ multiplex PCR; TCRdb keeps only in-frame clonotypes and omits some of them. The sample consists of about 84,000 clones, roughly 89% of them appearing once. This specimen was CD4+ or CD8+ T cells sorted from blood, taken in a trial of the OX40 agonist ivuxolimab. The receptors were sampled from an adult with an advanced solid tumor such as melanoma, head and neck, liver or kidney cancer. The CDR3 runs from the conserved cysteine through the conserved F or W. A D gene is named only where the DNA matches it firmly. Not every row has a clone size; where given, it reads once, few, many or a size class.

d_call clone_size j_call v_call cdr3_nt cdr3_aa
TRBD1 once TRBJ1-2 TRBV28 TGTGCCAGCAGTGAACTCCGAGGACAGGGCGTAAACTATGGCTACACCTTC CASSELRGQGVNYGYTF
- - TRBJ2-1 TRBV20-1 TGCAGCGCTTTGAAGAATGAGCAGTTCTTC CSALKNEQFF
- - TRBJ1-4 TRBV27 TGTGCCAGCAGTTCTCAGATAAATAATGAAAAACTGTTTTTT CASSSQINNEKLFF
- - TRBJ2-3 TRBV19 TGTGCCAGTAGTATAGGTTGGACGACCACAGATACGCAGTATTTT CASSIGWTTTDTQYF
- - TRBJ1-2 TRBV29-1 TGCAGCGTTGGCCAGGGCGGAAACTATGGCTACACCTTC CSVGQGGNYGYTF
TRBD1 once TRBJ2-5 TRBV19 TGTGCCAGTAGTCGGACAGGGCAACTGACGGAGACCCAGTACTTC CASSRTGQLTETQYF
- - TRBJ2-2 TRBV9 TGTGCCAGCAGCGTAGAAGGGGCCACCGGGGAGCTGTTTTTT CASSVEGATGELFF
TRBD1 - TRBJ2-2 TRBV4-3 TGCGCCAGCAGCCAAGAGGGACAGGGGGGGAACACCGGGGAGCTGTTTTTT CASSQEGQGGNTGELFF
- - TRBJ2-1 TRBV7-2 TGTGCCAGCAGCGGCGCTCTCAATGAGCAGTTCTTC CASSGALNEQFF
TRBD1 few TRBJ2-1 TRBV28 TGTGTGGGACAGGATTACAATGAGCAGTTCTTC CVGQDYNEQFF